This TCR beta chain was sequenced for a study of OX40 agonist ivuxolimab in advanced cancers. Study-wide background: Dose-escalation cases comprised hepatocellular carcinoma, melanoma, renal cell or head and neck cancer. Study results and caveats: Among T cells, CD8+ cells averaged more expanded clones than CD4+ cells. At 0.1 to 3.0 mg/kg, clonal expansion of CD4+ and CD8+ blood T cells had occurred by week 6.

The trim removed 5 bases at V and 5 bases at J, leaving 12 bases unmatched. The CDR3 is 16 residues long. In germline, CDR1 is SGHVS, CDR2 FNYEAQ. As regards this clone: Its antigen remains unknown.

Sequenced by immunoSEQ multiplex PCR; TCRdb stores in-frame clones only, minus some. The sample holds around 74,000 clones, around 80% seen once. This sequence was found in an adult with an advanced solid tumor such as melanoma, head and neck, liver or kidney cancer. The chain is built from TRBV7-6 and TRBJ2-1; 7 positions agree with TRBD1. Sequenced here: CD4+ or CD8+ T cells sorted from blood, sampled in a trial of the OX40 agonist ivuxolimab. The CDR3: CASSPRSGQTNNEQFF. Here the CDR3 DNA reads TGTGCCAGCAGCCCACGCTCGGGACAGACGAACAATGAGCAGTTCTTC.